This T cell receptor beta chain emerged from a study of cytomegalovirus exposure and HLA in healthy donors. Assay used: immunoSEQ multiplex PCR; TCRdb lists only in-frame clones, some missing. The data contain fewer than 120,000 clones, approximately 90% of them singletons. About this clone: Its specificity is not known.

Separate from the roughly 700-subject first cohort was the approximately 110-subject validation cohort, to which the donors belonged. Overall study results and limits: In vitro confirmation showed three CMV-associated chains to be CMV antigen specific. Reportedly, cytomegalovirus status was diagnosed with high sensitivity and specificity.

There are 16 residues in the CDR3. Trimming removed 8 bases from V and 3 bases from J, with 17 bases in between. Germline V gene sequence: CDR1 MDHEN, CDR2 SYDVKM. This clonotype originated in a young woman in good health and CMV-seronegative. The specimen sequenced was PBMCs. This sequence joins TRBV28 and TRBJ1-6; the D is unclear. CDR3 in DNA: TGTGCCAGCCAAAACGTATTGACGGGCTATAATTCACCCCTCCACTTT. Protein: CASQNVLTGYNSPLHF.